This T cell receptor (beta chain) was documented in a study of blood T cell repertoires in COVID-19. Background on the study: The cDNA or gDNA used as material had been derived from T cells, B-cell-depleted T cells, or PBMCs.

The table came from immunoSEQ multiplex PCR; TCRdb's copy has only in-frame clones and leaves some out. Among 150,000 or so clones listed, 90% to 95% were seen once. The CDR3 runs to 18 residues. CDR1 is SQVTM and CDR2 is ANQGSEA in the germline V gene. The V and J ends lost 5 bases and 0 bases, in that order; junction bases with no gene match: 9. The rearrangement joins TRBV29-1 to TRBJ2-2; the match to TRBD2 covers 13 bases. The clonotype originates from a woman in her forties or fifties with acute or convalescent COVID-19. Sequencing was done on a sample of peripheral blood. Here the CDR3 reads CSVSGLAGVTPNTGELFF. In nucleotides, the CDR3 is TGCAGCGTTTCCGGACTAGCGGGGGTCACCCCGAACACCGGGGAGCTGTTTTTT.